The rows below give T cell receptor beta chains drawn from one sample of a study of shared clonotypes between healthy human individuals. Some clones are missing from TCRdb's copy, which holds only in-frame ones; the method was immunoSEQ multiplex PCR. The sample has about 2,500,000 clones; 85% to 95% are singletons. Sequenced material: naive CD4+ T cells sorted from blood. These receptor sequences come from a young man in good health. Each CDR3 is given with its conserved first and last residue. The D gene is left open where the match is weak. Rows give clone size only sometimes, using once, few, many, or a class for an expanded clone.

V: TRBV10-1; D: .; size: .; J: TRBJ2-3; CDR3: CASSDDGRRGTDTQYF; DNA: TGCGCCAGCAGTGATGATGGGAGACGAGGCACAGATACGCAGTATTTT
V: TRBV29-1; D: TRBD1; size: .; J: TRBJ2-7; CDR3: CSVMTGVFSYEQYF; DNA: TGCAGCGTCATGACAGGGGTCTTCTCCTACGAGCAGTACTTC
V: TRBV7-8; D: .; size: .; J: TRBJ2-2; CDR3: CASSPRDILIPGELFF; DNA: TGTGCCAGCAGTCCCCGCGATATCTTAATCCCCGGGGAGCTGTTTTTT
V: TRBV6-1; D: .; size: few; J: TRBJ1-5; CDR3: CASSVQGGSVEPQHF; DNA: TGTGCCAGCAGTGTTCAGGGAGGGTCGGTAGAGCCCCAGCATTTT
V: TRBV30; D: .; size: .; J: TRBJ2-1; CDR3: CAWSVIGGPTGEQFF; DNA: TGTGCCTGGAGTGTAATAGGGGGTCCCACTGGTGAGCAGTTCTTC
V: TRBV10-1; D: .; size: once; J: TRBJ2-3; CDR3: CASSRSTDTQYF; DNA: TGCGCCAGCAGCAGGAGCACAGATACGCAGTATTTT
V: TRBV6-1; D: TRBD2; size: once; J: TRBJ2-1; CDR3: CASSATWVAGMNEQFF; DNA: TGTGCCAGCAGTGCCACCTGGGTAGCGGGTATGAATGAGCAGTTCTTC
V: TRBV19; D: TRBD2; size: few; J: TRBJ2-2; CDR3: CASSGTSTGELFF; DNA: TGTGCCAGTAGTGGGACTAGCACTGGGGAGCTGTTTTTT
V: TRBV11-2; D: .; size: .; J: TRBJ2-5; CDR3: CASSLAQRETQYF; DNA: TGTGCCAGCAGCTTAGCTCAACGGGAGACCCAGTACTTC
V: TRBV4-3; D: .; size: .; J: TRBJ2-3; CDR3: CASSHNGPPNRDTQYF; DNA: TGCGCCAGCAGCCACAATGGACCGCCAAATCGAGATACGCAGTATTTT
V: TRBV10-3; D: TRBD2; size: .; J: TRBJ2-3; CDR3: CAVRLAGTDTQYF; DNA: TGTGCCGTGAGACTAGCAGGCACAGATACGCAGTATTTT
V: TRBV7-2; D: TRBD2; size: .; J: TRBJ2-1; CDR3: CASSLASSGGNEQFF; DNA: TGTGCCAGCAGCTTAGCGTCTAGCGGAGGCAATGAGCAGTTCTTC
V: TRBV5-1; D: TRBD2; size: .; J: TRBJ2-1; CDR3: CASSFSGMSSYNEQFF; DNA: TGCGCCAGCAGCTTTAGCGGGATGAGCTCCTACAATGAGCAGTTCTTC
V: TRBV5-1; D: .; size: .; J: TRBJ1-2; CDR3: CASSRGIDYGYTF; DNA: TGCGCCAGCAGCAGGGGGATAGACTATGGCTACACCTTC